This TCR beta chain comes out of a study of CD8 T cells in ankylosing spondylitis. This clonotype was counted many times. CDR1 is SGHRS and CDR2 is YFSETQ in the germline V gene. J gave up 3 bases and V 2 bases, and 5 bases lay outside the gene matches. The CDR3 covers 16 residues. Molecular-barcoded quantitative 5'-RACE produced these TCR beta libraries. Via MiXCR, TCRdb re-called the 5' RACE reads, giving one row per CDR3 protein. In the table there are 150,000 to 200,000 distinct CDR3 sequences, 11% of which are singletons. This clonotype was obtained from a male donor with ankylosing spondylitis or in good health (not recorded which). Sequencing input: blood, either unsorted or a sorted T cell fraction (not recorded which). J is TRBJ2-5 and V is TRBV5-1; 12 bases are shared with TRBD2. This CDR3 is CASSFLTSGGEETQYF. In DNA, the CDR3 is TGCGCCAGCAGCTTCCTGACTAGCGGGGGAGAAGAGACCCAGTACTTC.